One sample yielded the 18 T cell receptor beta chains listed below, sequenced in a study of blood T cells in healthy people across ages. It was with a sample-barcoded 5' primer and a J-beta primer mix that a second PCR of roughly 6 to 11 cycles was run. TCRdb independently ran MiXCR on the 5' RACE reads; one entry per CDR3 protein. Among fewer than 750,000 distinct CDR3 sequences listed, 45% to 55% were seen once. The material sequenced was blood. The receptors were gathered from a man aged 80 or over in good health.

With regard to this clonotype: It may be a read error: a sequence one base away is much more abundant. The chain links TRBV7-2 to TRBJ1-5; a possible D gene is TRBD1 (5 bases). In germline, CDR1 is SGHTA, CDR2 FQGNSA. V gave up 5 bases and J gave up 6 bases, with 17 bases separating them. This CDR3 region has 15 residues. The chain's CDR3 is CASSPGWGSAQPQHF. Written as DNA, the CDR3 is TGTGCCAGCAGCCCAGGTTGGGGGTCTGCTCAGCCCCAGCATTTT.

In the case of this clonotype: At one end the junction does not follow the germline gene, possibly because of a read error. The V and J genes are TRBV7-3 and TRBJ2-1; 13 positions agree with TRBD2. The CDR3 is 17 residues long. CDR1 SGHTA and CDR2 FQGTGA come from the germline V gene. CDR3 nucleotide sequence: TGTGCCCGCAGCCCGGGACTAGCGGGGTCCCTTTACAATGAGCAGTTCTTC. It translates to CARSPGLAGSLYNEQFF. Drawing the rest from reference TRBV7-3 and TRBJ2-1, the complete variable domain is GAGVSQTPSNKVTEKGKYVELRCDPISGHTALYWYRQSLGQGPEFLIYFQGTGAADDSGLPNDRFFAVRPEGSVSTLKIQRTERGDSAVYLCARSPGLAGSLYNEQFFGPGTRLTVL.

This clonotype was counted a few times. This chain links TRBV24-1 with TRBJ2-3; D is ambiguous. Trimming shortened V by 5 bases and J by 3 bases, and 11 bases separated the two germline ends. This CDR3 has 14 amino acids. The germline gives CDR1 KGHDR, CDR2 SFDVKD. CDR3 protein: CATSGTTGTDTQYF. The CDR3 nucleotides are TGTGCCACCAGTGGAACCACCGGTACAGATACGCAGTATTTT.

The V gene is TRBV7-2, the J gene TRBJ2-3; D may be TRBD1 (6 bases). The CDR3 covers 15 residues. Germline values: CDR1 SGHTA, CDR2 FQGNSA. Trimming left V 5 bases short and J 3 bases short, with 15 bases between. CDR3 sequence (DNA): TGTGCCAGCAGCCCTGGTCCTACAGGGACAGATACGCAGTATTTT. This encodes CASSPGPTGTDTQYF.

The chain links TRBV10-3 to TRBJ1-5; tentatively, D is TRBD1 (6 bases). This CDR3 region has 16 residues. V gave up 3 bases and J gave up 2 bases, with 14 bases separating them. Germline-derived CDR1 and CDR2 are ENHRY and SYGVKD. CDR3 residues: CAISDSGGGGNQPQHF. CDR3 bases: TGTGCCATCAGTGACTCGGGAGGGGGTGGCAATCAGCCCCAGCATTTT.

This chain uses TRBV3-1 with TRBJ2-5; 14 nucleotides line up with TRBD2. The CDR3 is made up of 17 amino acids. CDR1 and CDR2 from the germline V gene are LGHDT and YNNKEL (reference sequence). V was pared by 5 bases and J by 11 bases, with 16 bases of the junction left unmatched. The CDR3 nucleotides read TGTGCCAGCAGCAACGGACTAGCGGGGGGCCTTTACAATGAGCAGTACTTC. It translates to CASSNGLAGGLYNEQYF.

Regarding this clonotype: At one of its ends the junction is not consistent with the germline gene, which may arise from a read error. This chain uses TRBV11-2 with TRBJ1-6; TRBD1 matches 9 bases. This CDR3 has 15 residues. CDR1 SGHAT and CDR2 FQNNGV come from the germline V gene. CDR3 residues: CASSFGTGYTSPLHF. For the CDR3, the DNA is TGTGCCAGCAGCTTTGGGACAGGGTATACTTCACCCCTCCACTTT. The complete variable domain, with remaining parts taken from reference TRBV11-2 and TRBJ1-6, reads EAGVAQSPRYKIIEKRQSVAFWCNPISGHATLYWYQQILGQGPKLLIQFQNNGVVDDSQLPKDRFSAERLKGVDSTLKIQPAKLEDSAVYLCASSFGTGYTSPLHFGNGTRLTVT.

With regard to this clonotype: The junction does not match germline at one end; this may be a read error. V usage is TRBV28 and J usage is TRBJ2-6, with D possibly matching TRBD1 (5 bases). CDR3 length: 14 amino acids. Germline values: CDR1 MDHEN, CDR2 SYDVKM. The CDR3 loop reads CASHGFSGANALTF. Here the CDR3 DNA reads TGTGCCAGCCATGGATTCTCTGGGGCCAACGCCCTGACTTTC.

The V call is TRBV29-1, the J call TRBJ2-3; 9 nucleotides match TRBD1. The CDR3 contains 19 residues. Germline values: CDR1 SQVTM, CDR2 ANQGSEA. The trim removed 5 bases at V and 0 bases at J, leaving 18 bases unmatched. The CDR3 loop is CSVPRGQGRWKSSTDTQYF. In DNA form, the CDR3 reads TGCAGCGTTCCCCGGGGACAGGGCCGCTGGAAGTCTAGCACAGATACGCAGTATTTT.

This clonotype was detected a few times. This chain joins TRBV20-1 and TRBJ2-1; 8 bases align to TRBD1. The CDR3 has 14 amino acids. The germline gives CDR1 DFQATT, CDR2 SNEGSKA (reference sequence). Trimming removed 3 bases from V and 7 bases from J; junction bases left unmatched: 8. The CDR3: CSASRTGYINEQFF. CDR3 nucleotides: TGCAGTGCTAGCCGGACAGGGTATATTAATGAGCAGTTCTTC.

In its sample, this clonotype was seen once. The chain has TRBV20-1 and TRBJ1-1; 9 bases are shared with TRBD1. Germline-derived CDR1 and CDR2 are DFQATT and SNEGSKA (reference sequence). The length of the CDR3 is 15 residues. The junction had 10 bases not matched to a gene; V was cut back by 5 bases and J by 3 bases. For the CDR3, the DNA is TGCAGTGCTTTCCGGACAGGGGATCGGTACACTGAAGCTTTCTTT. Translation: CSAFRTGDRYTEAFF.

The V and J genes are TRBV29-1 and TRBJ2-1; TRBD2 matches 10 bases. The ends lost 7 bases at V and 2 bases at J; junction bases unmatched: 5. This CDR3 has 14 residues. Germline V gene data show CDR1 as SQVTM and CDR2 as ANQGSEA. The CDR3 is CSGETSGAYNEQFF. The CDR3 DNA reads as TGCAGCGGGGAAACTAGCGGGGCCTACAATGAGCAGTTCTTC.

The genes are TRBV6-2 or TRBV6-3 and TRBJ2-3, with a weak D call TRBD2 (6 bases). Trimming removed 5 bases from V and 1 base from J, with 16 bases in between. Germline CDR1 is MNHEY and CDR2 is SVGEGT. This CDR3 is built from 16 residues. CDR3 coding DNA: TGTGCCAGCAGTCCGTCGTTCCAGCGGGGCACAGATACGCAGTATTTT. Amino acid sequence: CASSPSFQRGTDTQYF.

This clonotype showed up just a few times. The chain uses TRBV6-2 or TRBV6-3 and TRBJ2-5, with 11 positions matching TRBD2. The CDR3 is 14 residues long. CDR1 and CDR2 (germline): MNHEY, SVGEGT. Trimming removed 7 bases from V and 2 bases from J; junction bases left unmatched: 3. Here the CDR3 reads CASKLAGEQETQYF. DNA of the CDR3: TGTGCCAGCAAACTAGCGGGAGAACAAGAGACCCAGTACTTC.

The chain recombines TRBV15 with TRBJ2-3; D possibly corresponds to TRBD1 (6 bases). Per the germline V gene, CDR1 is LNHNV and CDR2 is YYDKDF (reference sequence). V gave up 0 bases and J gave up 3 bases, with 10 bases separating them. The length of the CDR3 is 15 residues. Here the CDR3 reads CATSRDPGVTDTQYF. In DNA, the CDR3 is TGTGCCACCAGCAGAGATCCAGGGGTAACAGATACGCAGTATTTT.

This clonotype turned up a few times. This chain uses TRBV27 with TRBJ2-3, with D hard to call. This CDR3 contains 8 residues. Trimming removed 8 bases at V and 11 bases at J, with 5 bases between. Germline loops: CDR1 MNHEY, CDR2 SMNVEV (reference sequence). The CDR3 DNA reads as TGTGCCAGCCCTTTGCAGTATTTT. Residues: CASPLQYF.

This clonotype was picked up a small number of times. This chain joins TRBV7-6 and TRBJ2-5; tentatively, D is TRBD1 (5 bases). With 5 bases removed from V and 6 bases from J, the gap between germline ends came to 13 bases. The germline V gene encodes CDR1 SGHVS and CDR2 FNYEAQ. This CDR3 contains 13 residues. CDR3 DNA sequence: TGTGCCAGCAGCAATAGGGGTTCTCAGACCCAGTACTTC. Translated: CASSNRGSQTQYF.

The chain uses TRBV20-1 and TRBJ1-5; D not certain. Germline values: CDR1 DFQATT, CDR2 SNEGSKA (reference sequence). V dropped 4 bases and J dropped 4 bases, with 8 bases sitting between them. The CDR3 consists of 12 residues. The chain's CDR3 is CSAIFQNQPQHF. The CDR3 region has the DNA TGCAGTGCTATATTCCAGAATCAGCCCCAGCATTTT.